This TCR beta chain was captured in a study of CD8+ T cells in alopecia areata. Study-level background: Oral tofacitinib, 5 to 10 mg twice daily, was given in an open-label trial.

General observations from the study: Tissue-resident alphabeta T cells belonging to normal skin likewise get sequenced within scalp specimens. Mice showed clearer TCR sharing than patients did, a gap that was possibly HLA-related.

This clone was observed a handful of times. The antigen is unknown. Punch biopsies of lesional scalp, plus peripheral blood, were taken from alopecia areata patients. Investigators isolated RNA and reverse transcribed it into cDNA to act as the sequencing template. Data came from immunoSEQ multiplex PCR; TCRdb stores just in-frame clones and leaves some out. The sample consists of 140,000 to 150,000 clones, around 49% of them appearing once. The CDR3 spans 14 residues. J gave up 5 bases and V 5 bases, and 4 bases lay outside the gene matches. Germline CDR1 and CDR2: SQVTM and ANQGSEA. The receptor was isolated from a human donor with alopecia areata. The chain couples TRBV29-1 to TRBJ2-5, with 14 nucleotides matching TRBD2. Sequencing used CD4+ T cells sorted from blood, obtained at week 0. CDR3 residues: CSVKTSGRDETQYF. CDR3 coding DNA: TGCAGCGTTAAGACTAGCGGGAGGGATGAGACCCAGTACTTC.